This T cell receptor beta chain was recovered during a study of blood T cell repertoires in COVID-19. Here immunoSEQ multiplex PCR was the method, and the copy in TCRdb shows in-frame clones only, minus some. Among around 400,000 clones listed, roughly 86% were seen once. Deletions cut 3 bases from V and 5 bases from J, with 15 bases between. There are 15 residues in the CDR3. Germline lookup yields CDR1 SGHAT and CDR2 FQNNGV. The receptor was derived from a woman aged 25 to 39 with COVID-19, enrolled during active disease. Sequences were obtained from peripheral blood. The V gene is TRBV11-2, the J gene TRBJ2-3, with D perhaps TRBD1 (6 bases). The CDR3 loop is CASSFGPGVEDTQYF. CDR3 nucleotide sequence: TGTGCCAGCAGCTTCGGCCCAGGGGTGGAAGATACGCAGTATTTT.